The subject of this entry is one TCR beta chain. This specimen comes from a study of blood T cell repertoires in COVID-19. Study information: Acute and convalescent COVID-19 specimens originated in the United States, Italy and Spain.

Germline V gene lookup returns CDR1 SGHAT and CDR2 FQNNGV. The CDR3 has 14 residues. Trimming took 3 bases from V and 8 from J; bases not matched to a gene: 3. Generated by immunoSEQ multiplex PCR, the TCRdb table keeps only in-frame clones and is missing some. This sample has about 370,000 clones, with roughly 90% found just once. The sample comprised PBMCs or T cells enriched from blood (not recorded which). The chain carries TRBV11-2 and TRBJ1-6; 8 positions match TRBD1. The clonotype was recovered from a woman younger than 45 who had recovered from COVID-19. The DNA of the CDR3 is TGTGCCAGCAGCTTCTCCAGGGGGCATTCACCCCTCCACTTT. The encoded protein is CASSFSRGHSPLHF.